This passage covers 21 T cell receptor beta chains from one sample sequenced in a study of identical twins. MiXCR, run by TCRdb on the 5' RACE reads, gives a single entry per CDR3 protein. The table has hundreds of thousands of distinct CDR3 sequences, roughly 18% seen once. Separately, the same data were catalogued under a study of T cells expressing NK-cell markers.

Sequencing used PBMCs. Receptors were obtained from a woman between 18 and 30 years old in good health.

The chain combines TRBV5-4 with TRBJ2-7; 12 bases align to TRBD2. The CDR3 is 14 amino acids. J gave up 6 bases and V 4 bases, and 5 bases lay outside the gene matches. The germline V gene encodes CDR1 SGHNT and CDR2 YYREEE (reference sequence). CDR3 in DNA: TGTGCCAGCAGCCTGACTAGCGGGAGCCCCGAGCAGTACTTC. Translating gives CASSLTSGSPEQYF.

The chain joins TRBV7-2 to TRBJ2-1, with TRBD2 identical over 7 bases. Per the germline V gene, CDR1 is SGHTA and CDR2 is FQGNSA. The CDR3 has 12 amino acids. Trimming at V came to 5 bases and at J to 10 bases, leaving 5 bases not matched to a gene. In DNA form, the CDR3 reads TGTGCCAGCAGCCCATACGGGGGGGAGCAGTTCTTC. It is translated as CASSPYGGEQFF.

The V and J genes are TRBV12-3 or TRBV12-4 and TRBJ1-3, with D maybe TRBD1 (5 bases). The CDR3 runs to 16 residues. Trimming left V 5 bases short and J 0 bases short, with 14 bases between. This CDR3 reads CASSPTGTSSGNTIYF. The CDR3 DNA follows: TGTGCCAGCAGTCCCACCGGGACCTCCTCTGGAAACACCATATATTTT.

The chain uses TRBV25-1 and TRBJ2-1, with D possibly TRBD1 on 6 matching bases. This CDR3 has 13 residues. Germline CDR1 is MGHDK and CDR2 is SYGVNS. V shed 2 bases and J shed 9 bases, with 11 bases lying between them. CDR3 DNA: TGTGCCAGCAGTGAAGCAGGGGTTCGTGAGCAGTTCTTC. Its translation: CASSEAGVREQFF.

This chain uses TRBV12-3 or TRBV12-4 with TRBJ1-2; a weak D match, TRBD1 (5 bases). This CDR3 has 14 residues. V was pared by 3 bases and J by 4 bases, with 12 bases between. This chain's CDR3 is CASSFEGSIYGYTF. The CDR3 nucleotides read TGTGCCAGCAGTTTTGAGGGGTCGATCTATGGCTACACCTTC.

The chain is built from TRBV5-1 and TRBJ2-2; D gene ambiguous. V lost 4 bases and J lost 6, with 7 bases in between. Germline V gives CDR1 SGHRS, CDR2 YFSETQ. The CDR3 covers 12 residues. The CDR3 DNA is TGCGCCAGCAGCGTAGAGGCCGGGGAGCTGTTTTTT. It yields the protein CASSVEAGELFF.

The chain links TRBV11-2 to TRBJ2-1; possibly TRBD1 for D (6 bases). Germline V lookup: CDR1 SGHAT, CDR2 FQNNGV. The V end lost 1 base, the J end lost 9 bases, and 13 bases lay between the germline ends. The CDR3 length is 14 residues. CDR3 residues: CASSLVAGAGEQFF. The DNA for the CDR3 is TGTGCCAGCAGCTTAGTAGCAGGGGCGGGTGAGCAGTTCTTC. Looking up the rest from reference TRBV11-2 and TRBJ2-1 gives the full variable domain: EAGVAQSPRYKIIEKRQSVAFWCNPISGHATLYWYQQILGQGPKLLIQFQNNGVVDDSQLPKDRFSAERLKGVDSTLKIQPAKLEDSAVYLCASSLVAGAGEQFFGPGTRLTVL.

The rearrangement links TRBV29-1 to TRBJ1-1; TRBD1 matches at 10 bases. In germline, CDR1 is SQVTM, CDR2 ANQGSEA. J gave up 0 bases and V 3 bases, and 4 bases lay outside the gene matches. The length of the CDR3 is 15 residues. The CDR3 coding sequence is TGCAGCGTTGAGGGGACAGGGGAAATGAACACTGAAGCTTTCTTT. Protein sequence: CSVEGTGEMNTEAFF.

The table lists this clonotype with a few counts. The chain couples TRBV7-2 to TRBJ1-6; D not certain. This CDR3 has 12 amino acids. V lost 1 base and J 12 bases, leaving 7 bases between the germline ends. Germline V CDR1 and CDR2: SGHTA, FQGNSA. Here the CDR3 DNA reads TGTGCCAGCAGCTTAGACCCCGGACCCCTCCACTTT. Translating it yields CASSLDPGPLHF.

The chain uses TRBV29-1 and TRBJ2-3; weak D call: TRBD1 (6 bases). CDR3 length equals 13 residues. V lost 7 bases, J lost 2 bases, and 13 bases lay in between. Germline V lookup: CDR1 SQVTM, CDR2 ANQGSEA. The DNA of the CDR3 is TGCAGCGCCTGCGACAGGAACACAGATACGCAGTATTTT. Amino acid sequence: CSACDRNTDTQYF.

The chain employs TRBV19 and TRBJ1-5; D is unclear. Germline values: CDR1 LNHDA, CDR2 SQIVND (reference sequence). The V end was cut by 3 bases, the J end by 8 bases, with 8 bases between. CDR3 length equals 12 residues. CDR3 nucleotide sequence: TGTGCCAGTAGTATGATGGGTGAGCCCCAGCATTTT. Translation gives CASSMMGEPQHF.

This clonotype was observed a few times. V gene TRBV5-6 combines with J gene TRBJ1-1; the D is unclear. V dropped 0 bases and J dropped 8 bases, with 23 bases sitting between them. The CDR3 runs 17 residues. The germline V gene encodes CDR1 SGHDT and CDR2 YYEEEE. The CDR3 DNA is TGTGCCAGCAGCTTGGACTTTGCCGCAACCATCTCGAGAGAAGCTTTCTTT. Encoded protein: CASSLDFAATISREAFF. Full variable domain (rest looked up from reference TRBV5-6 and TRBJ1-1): DAGVTQSPTHLIKTRGQQVTLRCSPKSGHDTVSWYQQALGQGPQFIFQYYEEEERQRGNFPDRFSGHQFPNYSSELNVNALLLGDSALYLCASSLDFAATISREAFFGQGTRLTVV.

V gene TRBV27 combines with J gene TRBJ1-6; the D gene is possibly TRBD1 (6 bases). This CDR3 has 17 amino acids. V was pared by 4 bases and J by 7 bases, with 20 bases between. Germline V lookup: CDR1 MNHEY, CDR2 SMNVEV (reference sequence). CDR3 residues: CASSSPSRGATNSPLHF. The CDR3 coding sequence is TGTGCCAGCAGTTCCCCCTCTCGGGGGGCGACAAATTCACCCCTCCACTTT.

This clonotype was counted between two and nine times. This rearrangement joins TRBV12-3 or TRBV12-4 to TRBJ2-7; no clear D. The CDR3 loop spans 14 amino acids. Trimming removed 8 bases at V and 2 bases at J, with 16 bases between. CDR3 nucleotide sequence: TGTGCCAGCGCTGGGGTAAAGAATACCTACGAGCAGTACTTC. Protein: CASAGVKNTYEQYF.

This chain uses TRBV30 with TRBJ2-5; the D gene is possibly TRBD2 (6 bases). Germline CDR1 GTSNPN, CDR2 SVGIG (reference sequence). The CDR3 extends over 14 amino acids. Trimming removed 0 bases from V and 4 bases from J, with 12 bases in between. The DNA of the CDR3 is TGTGCCTGGAGTGTACCCGGGCGGGGAGAGACCCAGTACTTC. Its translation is CAWSVPGRGETQYF.

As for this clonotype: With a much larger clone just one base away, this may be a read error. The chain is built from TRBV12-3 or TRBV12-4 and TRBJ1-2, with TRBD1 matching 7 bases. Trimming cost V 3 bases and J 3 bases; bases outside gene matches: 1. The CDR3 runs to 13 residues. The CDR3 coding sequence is TGTGCCAGCAGTTTTCAGGGGGACTATGGCTACACCTTC. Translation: CASSFQGDYGYTF.

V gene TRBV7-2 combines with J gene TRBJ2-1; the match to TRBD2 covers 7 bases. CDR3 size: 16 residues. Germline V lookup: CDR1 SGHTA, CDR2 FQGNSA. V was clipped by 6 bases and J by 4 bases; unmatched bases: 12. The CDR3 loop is CASSSKGRLAYNEQFF. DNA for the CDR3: TGTGCCAGCAGTTCGAAGGGGAGACTAGCATACAATGAGCAGTTCTTC.

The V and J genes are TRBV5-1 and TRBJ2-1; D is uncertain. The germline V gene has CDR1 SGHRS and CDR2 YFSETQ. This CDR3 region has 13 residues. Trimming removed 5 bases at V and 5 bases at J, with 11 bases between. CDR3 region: CASRQQIDNEQFF. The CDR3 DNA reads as TGCGCCAGCAGGCAACAGATAGACAATGAGCAGTTCTTC.

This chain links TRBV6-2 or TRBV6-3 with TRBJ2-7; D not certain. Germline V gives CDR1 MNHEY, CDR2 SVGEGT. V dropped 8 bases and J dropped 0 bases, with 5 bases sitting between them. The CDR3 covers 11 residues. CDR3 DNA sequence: TGTGCCAGCCAGATCTCCTACGAGCAGTACTTC. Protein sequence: CASQISYEQYF.

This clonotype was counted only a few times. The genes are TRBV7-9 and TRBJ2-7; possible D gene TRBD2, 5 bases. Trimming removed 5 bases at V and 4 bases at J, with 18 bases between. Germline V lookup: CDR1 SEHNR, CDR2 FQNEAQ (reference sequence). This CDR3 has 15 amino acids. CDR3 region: CASSPPRSRGYEQYF. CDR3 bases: TGTGCCAGCAGCCCACCCCGCTCTCGAGGGTACGAGCAGTACTTC.

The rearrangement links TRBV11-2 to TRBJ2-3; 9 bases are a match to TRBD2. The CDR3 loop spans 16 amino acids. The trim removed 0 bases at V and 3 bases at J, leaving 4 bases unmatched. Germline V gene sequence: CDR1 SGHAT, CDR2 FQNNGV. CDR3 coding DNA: TGTGCCAGCAGCTTAGAGGGCGGGGGGGCTACAGATACGCAGTATTTT. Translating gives CASSLEGGGATDTQYF.